The next 2 T cell receptor beta chains were all read from a single sample in a study of CD8 T cells in Susac syndrome. Random-hexamer reverse transcription was applied to about 0.45 to 1 ug RNA. One entry per CDR3 protein, called by TCRdb with MiXCR from the immunoSEQ multiplex PCR reads. The repertoire holds under 80,000 distinct CDR3 sequences, with more than 85% as singletons. The sample comprised CD4+ T cells from PBMCs. All receptors derive from a human donor with Susac syndrome.

This rearrangement joins TRBV18 to TRBJ2-2; D not resolved. Germline CDR1 reads KGHSH; CDR2 reads LQKENI. CDR3 length: 17 residues. Between the trimmed V and J ends, which lost 0 bases and 6 bases, there was a span of 17 bases. CDR3 sequence: CASSPPGLPGGAGELFF. In DNA form, the CDR3 reads TGTGCCAGCTCACCACCGGGTCTACCGGGTGGCGCCGGGGAGCTGTTTTTT.

This chain uses TRBV13 with TRBJ2-2; perhaps TRBD2 as D (6 bases). The germline gives CDR1 PRHDT, CDR2 FYEKMQ (reference sequence). CDR3 length: 14 residues. Trimming shortened V by 3 bases and J by 5 bases, and 10 bases separated the two germline ends. CDR3 nucleotides: TGTGCCAGCAGCTTTGCCGGGGGTACCGGGGAGCTGTTTTTT. It yields the protein CASSFAGGTGELFF.